The clone carrying this T cell receptor beta chain was detected a few times. What it binds is unknown. To make TCR beta libraries, researchers used iRepertoire HTBI primers and Arm-PCR of CDR3 regions. TCRdb fed the multiplex PCR reads into MiXCR, producing one record per CDR3 protein. There are 700,000 or so distinct CDR3 sequences in the sample; about 32% occur only once, and around 40% lies in the top ten. This entry is derived from a study of regulatory T cells in long-lasting Graves disease. Study findings and constraints: A reduction in accuracy may have resulted from the small sample size.

V was clipped by 2 bases and J by 2 bases, with 3 bases between them. Germline V gene lookup returns CDR1 DFQATT and CDR2 SNEGSKA (reference sequence). The CDR3 runs to 12 residues. Documented time point: persistent/refractory GD, antithyroid drugs over 5 years with positive TRAb. From PBMCs, RNA was extracted and then used to make the TCR library. The receptor was isolated from a female donor with Graves disease. The sequencing used peripheral blood mononuclear cells (PBMCs), collected when the disease was refractory, from a patient treated with antithyroid drugs. The V gene is TRBV20-1, the J gene TRBJ2-2; D unresolved. CDR3 in amino acids: CSARTNTGELFF. DNA for the CDR3: TGCAGTGCTAGAACTAACACCGGGGAGCTGTTTTTT.